Shown below are 8 T cell receptor beta chains from a single sample sequenced in a study of early T cells in non-severe SARS-CoV-2 infection. TCRdb ran MiXCR on the 5' RACE reads and lists one entry per CDR3 protein. The sample yields 74,000 or so distinct CDR3 sequences, around 13% seen once. The sequencing sample was made of whole blood. These receptors were obtained from an adult who was a healthcare worker with PCR-confirmed SARS-CoV-2 infection or an uninfected control (not recorded which).

This clonotype was observed a handful of times. The gene calls are TRBV9 and TRBJ1-4; D is ambiguous. Germline V gives CDR1 SGDLS, CDR2 YYNGEE. The V end was cut by 5 bases, the J end by 0 bases, with 8 bases between. The CDR3 extends over 14 amino acids. This CDR3 reads CASSQHATNEKLFF. CDR3 DNA: TGTGCCAGCAGTCAGCATGCAACTAATGAAAAACTGTTTTTT.

The sample holds a few counts of this clonotype. The rearrangement uses TRBV5-1 and TRBJ2-7; TRBD1 matches 7 bases. Germline V gives CDR1 SGHRS, CDR2 YFSETQ. CDR3 size: 16 residues. V lost 2 bases, J lost 1 base, and 9 bases stayed unmatched. The CDR3 is CASSFFPGTVSYEQYF. The CDR3 DNA sequence: TGCGCCAGCAGCTTTTTTCCCGGGACAGTTTCCTACGAGCAGTACTTC.

At least ten counts were recorded for this clonotype. The chain carries TRBV12-3 or TRBV12-4 and TRBJ2-7; D not certain. This CDR3 contains 12 residues. V lost 3 bases, J lost 4 bases, and 7 bases lay in between. The CDR3 bases are TGTGCCAGCAGTTTGAGTTTTTACGAGCAGTACTTC. The encoded protein is CASSLSFYEQYF.

This clonotype appeared a few times. The chain combines TRBV12-3 or TRBV12-4 with TRBJ2-1; D remains unclear. This CDR3 has 15 residues. Trimming pared 6 bases from V and 0 bases from J, leaving 12 bases between. The CDR3 DNA is TGTGCCAGCAGAGCACAAGCTAGCTCCTACAATGAGCAGTTCTTC. Its translation: CASRAQASSYNEQFF.

This clonotype came up many times. The chain links TRBV18 to TRBJ1-2, with a possible D match to TRBD1 (5 bases). V lost 4 bases to trimming and J lost 6 bases, with 12 bases between them. CDR1 is KGHSH, CDR2 LQKENI, per germline. The CDR3 is made up of 13 amino acids. CDR3 loop: CASSRARDDGYTF. The CDR3 nucleotides read TGTGCCAGCTCACGGGCCAGGGACGATGGCTACACCTTC.

This clonotype was detected many times. V usage is TRBV28 and J usage is TRBJ1-2, with D unclear. Germline-derived CDR1 and CDR2 are MDHEN and SYDVKM. CDR3 length equals 12 residues. V lost 7 bases and J 8 bases, leaving 14 bases between the germline ends. The CDR3 coding sequence is TGTGCCAGCACCGAAGACCAGTTCGGCTACACCTTC. Translated: CASTEDQFGYTF.

This clonotype was counted a few times. The V call is TRBV27, the J call TRBJ2-5, with TRBD1 matching 8 bases. The V and J ends lost 6 bases and 1 base, in that order; junction bases with no gene match: 7. The CDR3 runs 15 residues. Germline V gives CDR1 MNHEY, CDR2 SMNVEV (reference sequence). The CDR3 spells CASSRTGKLQETQYF. Here the CDR3 DNA reads TGTGCCAGCAGCCGGACAGGGAAGCTCCAAGAGACCCAGTACTTC.

The chain links TRBV29-1 to TRBJ2-3; 9 bases line up with TRBD2. The CDR3 contains 13 residues. Germline assignment: CDR1 SQVTM and CDR2 ANQGSEA. The V gene end was trimmed by 6 bases and the J gene end by 4 bases; junction bases not matched to a gene: 5. CDR3 protein: CSVRAGGPDTQYF. DNA for the CDR3: TGCAGCGTGAGAGCGGGAGGCCCAGATACGCAGTATTTT.